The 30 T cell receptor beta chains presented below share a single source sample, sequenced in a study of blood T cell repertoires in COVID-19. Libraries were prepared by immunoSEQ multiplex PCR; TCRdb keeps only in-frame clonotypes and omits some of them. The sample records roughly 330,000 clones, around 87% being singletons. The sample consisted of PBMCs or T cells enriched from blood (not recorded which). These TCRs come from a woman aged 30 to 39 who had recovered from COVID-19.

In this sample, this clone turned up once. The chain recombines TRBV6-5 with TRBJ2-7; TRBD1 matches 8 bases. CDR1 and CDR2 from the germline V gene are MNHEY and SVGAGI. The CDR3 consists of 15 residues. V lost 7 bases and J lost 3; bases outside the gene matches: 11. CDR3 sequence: CASTSGQGLFYEQYF. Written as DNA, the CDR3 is TGTGCCAGCACCTCTGGACAGGGACTTTTCTACGAGCAGTACTTC.

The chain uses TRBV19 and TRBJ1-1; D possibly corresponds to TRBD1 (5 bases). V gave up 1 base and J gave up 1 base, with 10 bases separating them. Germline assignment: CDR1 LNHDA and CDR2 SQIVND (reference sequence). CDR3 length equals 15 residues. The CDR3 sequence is CASSIASGGNTEAFF. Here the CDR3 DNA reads TGTGCCAGTAGTATAGCGTCGGGGGGGAACACTGAAGCTTTCTTT.

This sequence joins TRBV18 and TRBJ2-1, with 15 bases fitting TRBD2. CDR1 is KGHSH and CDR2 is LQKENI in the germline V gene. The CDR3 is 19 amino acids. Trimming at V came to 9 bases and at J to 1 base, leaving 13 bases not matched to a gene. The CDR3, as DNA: TGTGCCAGTTCCGCCGGGACTAGCGGGGGGAAGAAGTCCTACAATGAGCAGTTCTTC. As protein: CASSAGTSGGKKSYNEQFF.

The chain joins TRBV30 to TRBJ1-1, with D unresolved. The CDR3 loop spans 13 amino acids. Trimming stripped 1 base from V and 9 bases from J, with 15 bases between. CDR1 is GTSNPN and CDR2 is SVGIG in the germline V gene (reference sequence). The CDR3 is CAWSAASWAQAFF. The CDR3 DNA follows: TGTGCCTGGAGTGCCGCTTCCTGGGCCCAAGCTTTCTTT.

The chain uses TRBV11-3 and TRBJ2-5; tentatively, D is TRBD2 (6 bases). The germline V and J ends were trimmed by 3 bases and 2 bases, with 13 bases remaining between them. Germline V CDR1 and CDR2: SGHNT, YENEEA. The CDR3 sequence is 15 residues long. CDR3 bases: TGTGCCAGCAGCTTCGGGACTTCCGAGCAAGAGACCCAGTACTTC. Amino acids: CASSFGTSEQETQYF.

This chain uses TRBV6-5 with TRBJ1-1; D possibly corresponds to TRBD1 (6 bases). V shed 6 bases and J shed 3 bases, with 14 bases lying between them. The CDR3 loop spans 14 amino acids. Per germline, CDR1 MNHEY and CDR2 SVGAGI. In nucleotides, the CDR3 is TGTGCCAGCAGCTATGGACAGAGTGACACTGAAGCTTTCTTT. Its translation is CASSYGQSDTEAFF.

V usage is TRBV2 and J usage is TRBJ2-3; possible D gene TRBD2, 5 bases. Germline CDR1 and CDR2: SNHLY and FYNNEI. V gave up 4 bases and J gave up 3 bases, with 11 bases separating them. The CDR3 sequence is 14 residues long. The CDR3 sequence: CASSGGRGTDTQYF. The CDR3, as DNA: TGTGCCAGCAGTGGTGGCAGAGGGACAGATACGCAGTATTTT.

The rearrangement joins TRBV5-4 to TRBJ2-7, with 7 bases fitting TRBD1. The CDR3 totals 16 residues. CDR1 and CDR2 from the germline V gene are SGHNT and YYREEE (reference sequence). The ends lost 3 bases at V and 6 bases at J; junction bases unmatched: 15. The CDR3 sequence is CASSSQITGVTFEQYF. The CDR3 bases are TGTGCCAGCAGCTCACAGATAACAGGGGTAACCTTCGAGCAGTACTTC.

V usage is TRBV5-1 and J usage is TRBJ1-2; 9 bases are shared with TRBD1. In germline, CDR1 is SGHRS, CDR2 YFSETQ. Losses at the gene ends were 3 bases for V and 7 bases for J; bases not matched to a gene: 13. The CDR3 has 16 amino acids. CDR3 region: CASSSNPGTGLGGYTF. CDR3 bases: TGCGCCAGCAGCTCAAACCCCGGGACAGGGCTCGGTGGCTACACCTTC.

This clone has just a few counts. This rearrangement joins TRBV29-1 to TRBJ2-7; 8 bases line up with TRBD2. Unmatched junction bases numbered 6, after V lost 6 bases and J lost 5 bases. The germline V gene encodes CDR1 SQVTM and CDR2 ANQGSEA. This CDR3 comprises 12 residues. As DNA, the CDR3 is TGCAGCGTACGGACTAGCAATAACGAGCAGTACTTC. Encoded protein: CSVRTSNNEQYF.

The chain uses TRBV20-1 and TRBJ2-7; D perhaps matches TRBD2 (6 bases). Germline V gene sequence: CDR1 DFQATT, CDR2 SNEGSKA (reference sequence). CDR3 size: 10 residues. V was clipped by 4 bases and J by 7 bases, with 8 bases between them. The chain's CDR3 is CSAMGGEQYF. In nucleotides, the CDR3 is TGCAGTGCTATGGGGGGAGAGCAGTACTTC.

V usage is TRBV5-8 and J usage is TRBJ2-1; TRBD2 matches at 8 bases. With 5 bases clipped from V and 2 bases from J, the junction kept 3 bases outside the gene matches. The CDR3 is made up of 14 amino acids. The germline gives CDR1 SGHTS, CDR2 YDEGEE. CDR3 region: CASRAGGTYNEQFF. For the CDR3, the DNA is TGTGCCAGCAGGGCGGGGGGCACCTACAATGAGCAGTTCTTC.

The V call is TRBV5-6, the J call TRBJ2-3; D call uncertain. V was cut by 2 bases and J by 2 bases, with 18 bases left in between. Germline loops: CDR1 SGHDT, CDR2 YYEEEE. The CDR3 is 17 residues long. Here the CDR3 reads CASSFPVAGEFTDTQYF. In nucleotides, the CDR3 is TGTGCCAGCAGCTTTCCGGTGGCAGGCGAATTCACAGATACGCAGTATTTT.

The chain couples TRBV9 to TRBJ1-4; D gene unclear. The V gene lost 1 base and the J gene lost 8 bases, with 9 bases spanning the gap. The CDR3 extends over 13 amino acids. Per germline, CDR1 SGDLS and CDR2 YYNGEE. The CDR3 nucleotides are TGTGCCAGCAGCGTAAAGGGAGGAGAAAAACTGTTTTTT. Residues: CASSVKGGEKLFF. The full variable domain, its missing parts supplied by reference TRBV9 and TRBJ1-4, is DSGVTQTPKHLITATGQRVTLRCSPRSGDLSVYWYQQSLDQGLQFLIQYYNGEERAKGNILERFSAQQFPDLHSELNLSSLELGDSALYFCASSVKGGEKLFFGSGTQLSVL.

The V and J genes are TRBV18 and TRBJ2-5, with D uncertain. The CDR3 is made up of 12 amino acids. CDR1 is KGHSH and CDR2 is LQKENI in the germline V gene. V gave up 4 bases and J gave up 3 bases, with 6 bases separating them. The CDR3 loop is CASSLEEETQYF. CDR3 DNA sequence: TGTGCCAGCTCACTCGAGGAAGAGACCCAGTACTTC. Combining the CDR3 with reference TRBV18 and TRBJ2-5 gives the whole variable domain NAGVMQNPRHLVRRRGQEARLRCSPMKGHSHVYWYRQLPEEGLKFMVYLQKENIIDESGMPKERFSAEFPKEGPSILRIQQVVRGDSAAYFCASSLEEETQYFGPGTRLLVL.

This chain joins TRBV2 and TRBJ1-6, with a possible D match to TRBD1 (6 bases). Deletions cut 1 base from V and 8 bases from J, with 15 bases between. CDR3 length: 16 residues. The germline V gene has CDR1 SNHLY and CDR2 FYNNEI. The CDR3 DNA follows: TGTGCCAGCAGTGAAGACAGGGTGAAGAGAGATTCACCCCTCCACTTT. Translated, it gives CASSEDRVKRDSPLHF.

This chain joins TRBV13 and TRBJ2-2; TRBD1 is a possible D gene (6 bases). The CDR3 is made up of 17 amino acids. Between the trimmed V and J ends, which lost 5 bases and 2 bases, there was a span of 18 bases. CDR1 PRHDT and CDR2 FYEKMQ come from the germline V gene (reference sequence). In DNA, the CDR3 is TGTGCCAGCAGCCCAAAGGACAGCCTCAACAACACCGGGGAGCTGTTTTTT. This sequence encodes CASSPKDSLNNTGELFF.

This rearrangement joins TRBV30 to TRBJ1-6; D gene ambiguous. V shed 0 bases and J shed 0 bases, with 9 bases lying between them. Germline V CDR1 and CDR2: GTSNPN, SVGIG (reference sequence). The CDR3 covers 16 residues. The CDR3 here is CAWSVRSPSYNSPLHF. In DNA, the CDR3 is TGTGCCTGGAGTGTACGCAGTCCCTCCTATAATTCACCCCTCCACTTT. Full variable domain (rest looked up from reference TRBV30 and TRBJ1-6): SQTIHQWPATLVQPVGSPLSLECTVEGTSNPNLYWYRQAAGRGLQLLFYSVGIGQISSEVPQNLSASRPQDRQFILSSKKLLLSDSGFYLCAWSVRSPSYNSPLHFGNGTRLTVT.

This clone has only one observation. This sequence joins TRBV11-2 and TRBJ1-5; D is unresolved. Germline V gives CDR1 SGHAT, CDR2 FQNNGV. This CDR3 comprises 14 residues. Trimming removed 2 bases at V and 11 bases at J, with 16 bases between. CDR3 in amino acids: CASSLMGRSSAQHF. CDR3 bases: TGTGCCAGCAGCTTAATGGGCAGGTCGTCGGCCCAGCATTTT.

CDR3 sequence (DNA): TGTGCCAGCAGCTTAATTAGCGGCCGGACTGAAGCTTTCTTT. Its translation is CASSLISGRTEAFF. The chain recombines TRBV7-9 with TRBJ1-1; the D is unclear. The CDR3 is made up of 14 amino acids. Germline CDR1 reads SEHNR; CDR2 reads FQNEAQ (reference sequence). V was cut by 2 bases and J by 5 bases, with 12 bases left in between.

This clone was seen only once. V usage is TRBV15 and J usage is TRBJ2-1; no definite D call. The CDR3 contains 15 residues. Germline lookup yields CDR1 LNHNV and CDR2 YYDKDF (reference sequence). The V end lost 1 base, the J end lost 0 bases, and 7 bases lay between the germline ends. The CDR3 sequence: CATSRGRSSYNEQFF. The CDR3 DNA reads TGTGCCACCAGCAGAGGCCGGAGCTCCTACAATGAGCAGTTCTTC.

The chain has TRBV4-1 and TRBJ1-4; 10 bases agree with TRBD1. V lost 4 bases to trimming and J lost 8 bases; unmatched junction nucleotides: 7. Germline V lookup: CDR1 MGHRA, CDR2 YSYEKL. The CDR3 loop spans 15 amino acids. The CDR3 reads CASSPLTGGGEKLFF. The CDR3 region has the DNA TGCGCCAGCAGCCCTTTGACAGGGGGCGGGGAAAAACTGTTTTTT.

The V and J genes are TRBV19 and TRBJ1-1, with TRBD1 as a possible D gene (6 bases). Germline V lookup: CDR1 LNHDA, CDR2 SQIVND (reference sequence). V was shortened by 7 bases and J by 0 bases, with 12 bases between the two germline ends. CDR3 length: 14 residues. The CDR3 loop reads CASTLQGMNTEAFF. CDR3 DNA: TGTGCCAGTACCCTTCAGGGGATGAACACTGAAGCTTTCTTT.

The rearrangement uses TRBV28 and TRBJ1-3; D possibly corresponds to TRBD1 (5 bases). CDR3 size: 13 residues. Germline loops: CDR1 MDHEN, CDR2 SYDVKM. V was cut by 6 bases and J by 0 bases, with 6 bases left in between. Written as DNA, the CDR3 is TGTGCCAGCAGGACAGACTCTGGAAACACCATATATTTT. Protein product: CASRTDSGNTIYF. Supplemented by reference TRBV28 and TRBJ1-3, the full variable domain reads DVKVTQSSRYLVKRTGEKVFLECVQDMDHENMFWYRQDPGLGLRLIYFSYDVKMKEKGDIPEGYSVSREKKERFSLILESASTNQTSMYLCASRTDSGNTIYFGEGSWLTVV.

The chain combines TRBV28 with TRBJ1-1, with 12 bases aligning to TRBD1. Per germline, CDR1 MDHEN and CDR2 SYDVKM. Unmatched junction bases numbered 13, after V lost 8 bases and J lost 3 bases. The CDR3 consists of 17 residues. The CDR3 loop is CASDIAGQGARDTEAFF. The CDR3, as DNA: TGTGCCAGCGATATCGCGGGACAGGGGGCGCGGGACACTGAAGCTTTCTTT. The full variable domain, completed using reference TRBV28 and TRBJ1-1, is DVKVTQSSRYLVKRTGEKVFLECVQDMDHENMFWYRQDPGLGLRLIYFSYDVKMKEKGDIPEGYSVSREKKERFSLILESASTNQTSMYLCASDIAGQGARDTEAFFGQGTRLTVV.

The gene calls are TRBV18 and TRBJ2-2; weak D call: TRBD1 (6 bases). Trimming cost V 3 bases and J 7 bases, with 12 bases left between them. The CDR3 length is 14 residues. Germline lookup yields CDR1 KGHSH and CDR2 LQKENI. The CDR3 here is CASSPDRTGGELFF. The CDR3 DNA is TGTGCCAGCTCACCTGACAGGACCGGCGGGGAGCTGTTTTTT.

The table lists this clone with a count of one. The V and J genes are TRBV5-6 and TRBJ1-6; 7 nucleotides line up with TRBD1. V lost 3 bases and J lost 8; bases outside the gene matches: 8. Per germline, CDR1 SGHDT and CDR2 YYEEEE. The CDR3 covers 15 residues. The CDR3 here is CASSWGRDSHSPLHF. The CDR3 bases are TGTGCCAGCAGCTGGGGCCGGGACAGCCATTCACCCCTCCACTTT.

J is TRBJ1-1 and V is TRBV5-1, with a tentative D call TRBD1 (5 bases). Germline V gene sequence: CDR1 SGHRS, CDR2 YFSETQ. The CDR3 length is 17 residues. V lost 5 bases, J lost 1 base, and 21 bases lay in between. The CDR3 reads CASRALWTGDPNTEAFF. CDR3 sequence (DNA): TGCGCCAGCAGGGCCCTGTGGACGGGGGACCCGAACACTGAAGCTTTCTTT.

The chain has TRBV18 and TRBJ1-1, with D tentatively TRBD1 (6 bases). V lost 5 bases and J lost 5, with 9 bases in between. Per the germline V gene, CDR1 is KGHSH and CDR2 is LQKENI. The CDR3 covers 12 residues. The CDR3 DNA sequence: TGTGCCAGCTCAACAGGGCATACTGAAGCTTTCTTT. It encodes CASSTGHTEAFF.

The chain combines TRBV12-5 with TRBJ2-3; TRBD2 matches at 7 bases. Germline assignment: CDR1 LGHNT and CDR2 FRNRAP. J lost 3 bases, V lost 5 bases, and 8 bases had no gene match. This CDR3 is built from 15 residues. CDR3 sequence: CASGRRASGTDTQYF. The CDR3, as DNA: TGTGCTAGTGGTAGACGGGCTAGCGGAACAGATACGCAGTATTTT.